The next 16 T cell receptor beta chains were all read from a single sample in a study of CD8 T cells in Susac syndrome. Reverse transcription used 0.5 to 1 ug RNA and random hexamers. Via MiXCR, TCRdb re-called the immunoSEQ multiplex PCR reads, giving one row per CDR3 protein. The data hold about 100,000 distinct CDR3 sequences, with roughly 96% observed a single time. Sequencing input: CD8+ T cells from PBMCs. These receptors came from a human donor with Susac syndrome.

The CDR3 protein is CSAIPSGANTGELFF. In DNA, the CDR3 is TGCAGTGCAATCCCTAGCGGGGCGAACACCGGGGAGCTGTTTTTT. V gene TRBV20-1 combines with J gene TRBJ2-2; 9 nucleotides line up with TRBD2. The CDR3 sequence is 15 residues long. V lost 6 bases and J lost 0; bases outside the gene matches: 5. Per germline, CDR1 DFQATT and CDR2 SNEGSKA (reference sequence).

This clonotype was recorded a few times. This sequence joins TRBV9 and TRBJ1-1; D is uncertain. CDR1 SGDLS and CDR2 YYNGEE come from the germline V gene. The CDR3 is 14 residues long. V lost 2 bases to trimming and J lost 1 base, with 9 bases between them. This chain's CDR3 is CASSVASGNTEAFF. CDR3 sequence (DNA): TGTGCCAGCAGCGTCGCGTCAGGGAACACTGAAGCTTTCTTT.

The V and J genes are TRBV24-1 and TRBJ2-1; no reliable D call. The V gene lost 2 bases and the J gene lost 5 bases, with 6 bases spanning the gap. This CDR3 spans 13 amino acids. The germline V gene has CDR1 KGHDR and CDR2 SFDVKD. The CDR3 region is CATSDYRDNEQFF. The CDR3 nucleotides are TGTGCCACCAGTGATTACCGGGACAATGAGCAGTTCTTC.

This sequence joins TRBV3-1 and TRBJ1-6; D unresolved. Trimming removed 6 bases at V and 7 bases at J, with 7 bases between. There are 12 residues in the CDR3. The V gene's germline CDR1 is LGHDT and CDR2 YNNKEL (reference sequence). CDR3: CASSQQNSPLHF. The CDR3 DNA sequence: TGTGCCAGCAGTCAACAGAATTCACCCCTCCACTTT.

V usage is TRBV19 and J usage is TRBJ1-1, with a tentative D call TRBD1 (6 bases). The CDR3 covers 14 residues. V lost 7 bases to trimming and J lost 6 bases, with 18 bases between them. Per the germline V gene, CDR1 is LNHDA and CDR2 is SQIVND (reference sequence). This chain's CDR3 is CASKKTGLVPEAFF. The CDR3 DNA reads as TGTGCCAGTAAGAAGACAGGTTTGGTCCCTGAAGCTTTCTTT.

Here the CDR3 reads CASSQEGGMDTEAFF. CDR3 sequence (DNA): TGCGCCAGCAGCCAAGAAGGGGGGATGGACACTGAAGCTTTCTTT. V gene TRBV4-1 combines with J gene TRBJ1-1; possibly TRBD1 for D (6 bases). V was clipped by 0 bases and J by 3 bases, with 11 bases between them. This CDR3 has 15 residues. Germline CDR1 is MGHRA and CDR2 is YSYEKL.

This sequence joins TRBV5-4 and TRBJ1-2, with 7 bases identical to TRBD1. V was clipped by 0 bases and J by 2 bases; unmatched bases: 4. Germline V gene lookup returns CDR1 SGHNT and CDR2 YYREEE (reference sequence). This CDR3 has 15 amino acids. CDR3 loop: CASSLGQGVNYGYTF. The CDR3 coding sequence is TGTGCCAGCAGCTTGGGGCAGGGGGTGAACTATGGCTACACCTTC.

The chain joins TRBV14 to TRBJ2-2; 9 bases agree with TRBD2. Trimming took 1 base from V and 7 from J; bases not matched to a gene: 10. Germline V CDR1 and CDR2: SGHDN, FVKESK. CDR3 size: 17 residues. CDR3 in amino acids: CASSQVGTSLRSGELFF. CDR3 bases: TGTGCCAGCAGCCAAGTAGGGACTAGCCTAAGGAGCGGGGAGCTGTTTTTT.

The chain has TRBV20-1 and TRBJ1-2, with D uncertain. The CDR3 runs to 12 residues. Germline CDR1 reads DFQATT; CDR2 reads SNEGSKA (reference sequence). The germline V and J ends were trimmed by 3 bases and 0 bases, with 5 bases remaining between them. The CDR3 coding sequence is TGCAGTGCTAGTGCGTCTAACTATGGCTACACCTTC. Translated, it gives CSASASNYGYTF.

The chain carries TRBV6-1 and TRBJ1-1, with D possibly being TRBD1 (5 bases). Germline loops: CDR1 MNHNS, CDR2 SASEGT. Between the trimmed V and J ends, which lost 6 bases and 1 base, there was a span of 24 bases. This CDR3 is built from 18 residues. The CDR3 here is CASSPRRGRALGNTEAFF. DNA of the CDR3: TGTGCCAGCAGCCCCCGAAGAGGCAGGGCTCTTGGGAACACTGAAGCTTTCTTT.

The V gene is TRBV6-4, the J gene TRBJ2-1; TRBD2 matches 14 bases. Trimming cost V 0 bases and J 6 bases; bases outside gene matches: 1. CDR3 size: 16 residues. CDR1 MRHNA and CDR2 SNTAGT come from the germline V gene. The CDR3 sequence: CASSDSTSGGANEQFF. CDR3 in DNA: TGTGCCAGCAGTGACTCGACTAGCGGGGGGGCCAATGAGCAGTTCTTC.

This rearrangement joins TRBV4-1 to TRBJ1-1; D uncertain. Germline V lookup: CDR1 MGHRA, CDR2 YSYEKL. The CDR3 runs 13 residues. The V and J ends lost 1 base and 4 bases respectively, with 7 bases between them. In DNA form, the CDR3 reads TGCGCCAGCAGCCAAGTGTTAACCACTGAAGCTTTCTTT. It is translated as CASSQVLTTEAFF.

The V and J genes are TRBV21-1 and TRBJ1-1; TRBD1 was called by the table and not checked on the DNA. TRBV21-1 counts as a pseudogene. The CDR3 runs 15 residues. CDR3 DNA sequence: TGTGCCAGCAGCAAAATTCCGGGTGGTGGCACTGAAGCTTTCTTT. Protein product: CASSKIPGGGTEAFF.

The chain employs TRBV24-1 and TRBJ2-6; possibly TRBD1 for D (5 bases). Germline V lookup: CDR1 KGHDR, CDR2 SFDVKD. Trimming shortened V by 5 bases and J by 0 bases, and 10 bases separated the two germline ends. The CDR3 has 16 amino acids. The CDR3 loop is CATSGPDSSGANVLTF. The CDR3 coding sequence is TGTGCCACCAGTGGACCCGACAGCTCTGGGGCCAACGTCCTGACTTTC.

The chain joins TRBV7-9 to TRBJ2-2; D might be TRBD1 (6 bases). The germline V gene encodes CDR1 SEHNR and CDR2 FQNEAQ (reference sequence). The CDR3 sequence is 16 residues long. Between the trimmed V and J ends, which lost 0 bases and 2 bases, there was a span of 10 bases. In nucleotides, the CDR3 is TGTGCCAGCAGCTTAGCCCCGGACAGTAACACCGGGGAGCTGTTTTTT. Protein product: CASSLAPDSNTGELFF.

This clonotype was observed once. The chain couples TRBV18 to TRBJ2-7; D is uncertain. The CDR3 is made up of 14 amino acids. The germline V gene has CDR1 KGHSH and CDR2 LQKENI. Between the trimmed V and J ends, which lost 3 bases and 2 bases, there was a span of 11 bases. CDR3 region: CASSPIEGTYEQYF. In DNA, the CDR3 is TGTGCCAGCTCACCGATTGAAGGTACCTACGAGCAGTACTTC.